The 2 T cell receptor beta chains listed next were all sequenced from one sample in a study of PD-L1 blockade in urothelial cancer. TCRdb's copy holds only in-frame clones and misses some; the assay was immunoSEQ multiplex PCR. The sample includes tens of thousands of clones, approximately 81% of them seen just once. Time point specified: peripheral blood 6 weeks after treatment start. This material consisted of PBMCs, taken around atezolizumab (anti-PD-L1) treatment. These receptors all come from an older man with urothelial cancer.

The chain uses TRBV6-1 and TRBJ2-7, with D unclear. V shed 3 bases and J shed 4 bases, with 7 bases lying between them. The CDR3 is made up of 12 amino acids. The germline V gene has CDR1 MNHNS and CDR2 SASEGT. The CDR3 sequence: CASSEGRYEQYF. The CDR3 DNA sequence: TGTGCCAGCAGTGAGGGCAGGTACGAGCAGTACTTC.

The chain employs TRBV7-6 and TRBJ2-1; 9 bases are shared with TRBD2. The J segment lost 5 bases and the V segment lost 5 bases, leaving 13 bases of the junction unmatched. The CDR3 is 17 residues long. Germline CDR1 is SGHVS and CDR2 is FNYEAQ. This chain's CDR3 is CASSMEFVVAGDNEQFF. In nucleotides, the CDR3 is TGTGCCAGCAGCATGGAGTTTGTCGTAGCGGGAGACAATGAGCAGTTCTTC.